The text below deals with one TCR beta chain. Sequencing used immunoSEQ v3. Method: immunoSEQ multiplex PCR; TCRdb's copy keeps in-frame clones and lacks some. The sample yields tens of thousands of clones, roughly 69% seen once. Time point indicated: pre-treatment sample, taken before nivolumab and TIL therapy. Most excised metastases sampled were pleural nodules or supraclavicular lymph nodes. This specimen comes from a study of TIL therapy for anti-PD-1-resistant metastatic lung cancer. This sequence was found in a woman aged 25-80 years with non-small cell lung cancer. Sequencing was performed on tumor tissue, taken at baseline.

CDR3 residues: CASSLGGPSFF. For the CDR3, the DNA is TGTGCCAGCAGCTTAGGGGGACCCTCGTTCTTC. This chain uses TRBV7-9 with TRBJ2-1; D possibly uses TRBD1 or TRBD2 (5 bases each). The V end was cut by 1 base, the J end by 15 bases, with 10 bases between. CDR1 and CDR2 (germline): SEHNR, FQNEAQ (reference sequence). The CDR3 runs to 11 residues.